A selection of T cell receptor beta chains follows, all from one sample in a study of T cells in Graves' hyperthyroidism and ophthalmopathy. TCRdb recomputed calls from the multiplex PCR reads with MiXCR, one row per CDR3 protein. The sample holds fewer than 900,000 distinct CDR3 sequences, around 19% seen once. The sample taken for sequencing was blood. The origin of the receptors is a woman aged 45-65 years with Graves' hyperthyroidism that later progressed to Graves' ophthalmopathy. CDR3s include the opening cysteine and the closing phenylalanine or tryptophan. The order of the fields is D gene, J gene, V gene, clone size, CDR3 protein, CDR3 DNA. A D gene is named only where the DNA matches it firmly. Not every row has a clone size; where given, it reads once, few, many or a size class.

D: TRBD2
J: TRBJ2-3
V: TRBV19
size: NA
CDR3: CASSPLGEGADTQYF
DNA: TGTGCCAGTAGTCCTCTGGGGGAGGGTGCAGATACGCAGTATTTT

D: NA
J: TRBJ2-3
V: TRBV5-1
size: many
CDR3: CASSNRKTDTQYF
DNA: TGCGCCAGCAGCAATCGGAAGACAGATACGCAGTATTTT

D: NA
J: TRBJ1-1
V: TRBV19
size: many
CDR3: CATAGPSNTEAFF
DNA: TGTGCCACCGCGGGACCCTCGAACACTGAAGCTTTCTTT

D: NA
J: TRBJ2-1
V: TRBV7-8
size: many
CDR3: CASRFSGRYSYNEQFF
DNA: TGTGCCAGCCGCTTCTCCGGGCGTTACTCCTACAATGAGCAGTTCTTC

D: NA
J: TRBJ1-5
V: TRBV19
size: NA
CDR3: CASSRASNQPQHF
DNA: TGTGCCAGTAGTAGGGCTAGCAATCAGCCCCAGCATTTT

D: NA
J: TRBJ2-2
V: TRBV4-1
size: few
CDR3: CASSQPQGTNTGELFF
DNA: TGCGCCAGCAGCCAACCCCAGGGGACGAACACCGGGGAGCTGTTTTTT

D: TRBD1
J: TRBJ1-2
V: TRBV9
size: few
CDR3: CASRGDRINYGYTF
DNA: TGTGCCAGCAGAGGGGACAGGATTAACTATGGCTACACCTTC

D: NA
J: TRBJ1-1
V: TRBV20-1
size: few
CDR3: CSATPGVRNTKAFF
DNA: TGCAGTGCTACCCCGGGGGTCCGGAACACTAAAGCTTTCTTT

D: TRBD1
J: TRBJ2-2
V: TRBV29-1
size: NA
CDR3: CSVLGQLNTGELFF
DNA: TGCAGCGTTTTGGGACAGTTAAACACCGGGGAGCTGTTTTTT

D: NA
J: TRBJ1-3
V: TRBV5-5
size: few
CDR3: CASSWVREPGNTIYF
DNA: TGTGCCAGCAGCTGGGTCAGGGAGCCTGGAAACACCATATATTTT

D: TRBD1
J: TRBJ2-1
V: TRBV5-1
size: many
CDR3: CASSLLDRDSYNEQFF
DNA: TGCGCCAGCAGCTTGTTGGACAGGGATTCCTACAATGAGCAGTTCTTC

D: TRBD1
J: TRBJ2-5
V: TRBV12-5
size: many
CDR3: CASGTGQDQETQYF
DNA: TGTGCTAGTGGTACGGGACAGGACCAAGAGACCCAGTACTTC

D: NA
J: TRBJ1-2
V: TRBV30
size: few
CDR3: CAWSFDRIYGYTF
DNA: TGTGCCTGGAGTTTCGACAGGATATATGGCTACACCTTC

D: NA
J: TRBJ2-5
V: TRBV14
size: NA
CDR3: CASSQAWEETQYF
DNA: TGTGCCAGCAGCCAAGCCTGGGAAGAGACCCAGTACTTC

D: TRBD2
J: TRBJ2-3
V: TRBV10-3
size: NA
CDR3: CAISESGTSGISTDTQYF
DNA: TGTGCCATCAGTGAGTCCGGGACTAGCGGGATCTCCACAGATACGCAGTATTTT

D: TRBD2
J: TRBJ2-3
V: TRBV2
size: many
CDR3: CASSDSGDSTDTQYF
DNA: TGTGCCAGCAGTGACAGCGGGGATAGCACAGATACGCAGTATTTT

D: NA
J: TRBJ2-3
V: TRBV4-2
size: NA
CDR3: CASSRTPAGGQGDTQYF
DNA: TGTGCCAGCAGCCGAACCCCTGCCGGGGGGCAAGGAGATACGCAGTATTTT

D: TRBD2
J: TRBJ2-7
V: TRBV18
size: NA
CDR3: CASSPIAGNSYEQYF
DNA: TGTGCCAGCTCACCAATAGCGGGAAACTCCTACGAGCAGTACTTC

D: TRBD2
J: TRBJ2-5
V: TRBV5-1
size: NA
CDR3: CASSLERGAQETQYF
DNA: TGCGCCAGCAGCTTGGAGCGGGGGGCCCAAGAGACCCAGTACTTC

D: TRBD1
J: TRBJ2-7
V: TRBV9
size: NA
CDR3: CASSGTGTGAHYEQYF
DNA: TGTGCCAGCAGCGGCACCGGGACAGGGGCCCACTACGAGCAGTACTTC

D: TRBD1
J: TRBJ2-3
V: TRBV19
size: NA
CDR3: CASSPDRGHLAQYF
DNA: TGTGCCAGTAGTCCGGACAGGGGGCATCTGGCGCAGTATTTT

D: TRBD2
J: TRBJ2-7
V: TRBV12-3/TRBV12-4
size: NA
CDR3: CASSPPLAGAYEQYF
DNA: TGTGCCAGCAGTCCCCCCCTAGCGGGGGCCTACGAGCAGTACTTC

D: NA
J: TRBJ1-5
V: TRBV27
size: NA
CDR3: CASRQLYSNQPQHF
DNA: TGTGCCAGCAGACAGCTCTATAGCAATCAGCCCCAGCATTTT

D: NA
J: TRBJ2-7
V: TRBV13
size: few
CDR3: CASSLGGRDIAYEQYF
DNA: TGTGCCAGCAGCTTAGGCGGGCGGGACATCGCCTACGAGCAGTACTTC

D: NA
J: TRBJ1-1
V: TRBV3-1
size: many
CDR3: CASSPPYPTTEAFF
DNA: TGTGCCAGCAGCCCCCCATACCCCACAACTGAAGCTTTCTTT

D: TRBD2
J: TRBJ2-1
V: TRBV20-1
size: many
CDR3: CSAHLAGVGEQFF
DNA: TGCAGTGCTCATCTAGCGGGGGTCGGTGAGCAGTTCTTC

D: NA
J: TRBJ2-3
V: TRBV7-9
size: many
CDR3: CASSPRGFADTQYF
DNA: TGTGCCAGCAGCCCACGGGGTTTCGCAGATACGCAGTATTTT

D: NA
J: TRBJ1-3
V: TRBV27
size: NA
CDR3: CASRMTGVQNTIYF
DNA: TGTGCCAGCAGGATGACAGGCGTACAGAACACCATATATTTT

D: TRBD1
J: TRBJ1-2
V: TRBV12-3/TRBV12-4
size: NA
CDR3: CASTSRQGRYGYTF
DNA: TGTGCCAGCACCAGTCGACAGGGGCGTTATGGCTACACCTTC

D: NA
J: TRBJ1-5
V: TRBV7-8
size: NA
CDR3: CASSLGETVHQPQHF
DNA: TGTGCCAGCAGCTTAGGGGAGACGGTACATCAGCCCCAGCATTTT

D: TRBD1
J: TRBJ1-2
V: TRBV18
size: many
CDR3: CASSPRTGGLYGYTF
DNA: TGTGCCAGCTCACCACGGACAGGAGGGCTCTATGGCTACACCTTC

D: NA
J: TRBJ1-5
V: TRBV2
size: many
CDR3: CASEDATGGNQPQHF
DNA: TGTGCCAGCGAAGACGCAACAGGAGGCAATCAGCCCCAGCATTTT

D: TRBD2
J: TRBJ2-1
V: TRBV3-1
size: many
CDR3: CASSLLSGGADEQFF
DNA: TGTGCCAGCAGCCTCCTTAGCGGGGGGGCCGATGAGCAGTTCTTC

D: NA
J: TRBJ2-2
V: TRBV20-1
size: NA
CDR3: CSARWLSGELFF
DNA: TGCAGTGCTAGATGGCTTTCCGGGGAGCTGTTTTTT

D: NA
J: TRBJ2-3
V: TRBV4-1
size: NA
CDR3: CASSQGTRSRGTDTQYF
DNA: TGCGCCAGCAGCCAAGGAACCAGGAGCCGTGGCACAGATACGCAGTATTTT

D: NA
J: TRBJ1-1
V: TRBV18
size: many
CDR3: CASSPGILGVDTEAFF
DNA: TGTGCCAGCTCACCGGGGATTTTAGGGGTGGACACTGAAGCTTTCTTT

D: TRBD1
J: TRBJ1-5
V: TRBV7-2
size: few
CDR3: CASGDRGQAGNQPQHF
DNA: TGTGCCAGCGGGGACAGGGGGCAAGCGGGCAATCAGCCCCAGCATTTT

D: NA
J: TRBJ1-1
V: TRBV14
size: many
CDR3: CASSLTEMSEAFF
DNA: TGTGCCAGCAGCCTCACAGAAATGTCTGAAGCTTTCTTT

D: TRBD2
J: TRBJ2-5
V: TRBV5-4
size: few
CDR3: CASSFPRAGGGETQYF
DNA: TGTGCCAGCAGCTTTCCCCGAGCGGGGGGTGGGGAGACCCAGTACTTC

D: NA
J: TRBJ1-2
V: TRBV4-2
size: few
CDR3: CASSQASPNYGYTF
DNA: TGTGCCAGCAGCCAAGCCAGCCCTAACTATGGCTACACCTTC

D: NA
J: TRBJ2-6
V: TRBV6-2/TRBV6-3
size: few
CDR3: CASSEDSRSGANVLTF
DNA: TGTGCCAGCAGTGAGGACAGCCGCTCTGGGGCCAACGTCCTGACTTTC

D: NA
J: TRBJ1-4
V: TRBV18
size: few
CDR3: CASSPSGETGWVFF
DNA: TGTGCCAGCTCACCATCGGGGGAGACAGGTTGGGTGTTTTTT

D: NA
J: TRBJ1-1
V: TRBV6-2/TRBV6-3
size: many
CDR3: CASSWGPVEAFF
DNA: TGTGCCAGCAGTTGGGGGCCCGTCGAAGCTTTCTTT

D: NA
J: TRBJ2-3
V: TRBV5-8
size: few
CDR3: CASSGPRDIHTDTQYF
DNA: TGTGCCAGCAGCGGTCCCCGGGACATACACACAGATACGCAGTATTTT

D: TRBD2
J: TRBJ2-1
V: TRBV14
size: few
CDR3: CASSQDSGLAGVNEQFF
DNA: TGTGCCAGCAGCCAAGATTCCGGACTAGCGGGGGTTAATGAGCAGTTCTTC

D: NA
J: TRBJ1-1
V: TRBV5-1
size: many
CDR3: CASSPRAGNPEAFF
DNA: TGCGCCAGCAGCCCTCGAGCCGGGAACCCTGAAGCTTTCTTT

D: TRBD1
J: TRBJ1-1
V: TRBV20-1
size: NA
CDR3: CSARDFARQGSTEAFF
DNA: TGCAGTGCTAGAGATTTTGCGAGACAGGGGAGCACTGAAGCTTTCTTT

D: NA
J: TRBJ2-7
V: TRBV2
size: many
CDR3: CASIGIGNEQYF
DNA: TGTGCCAGCATCGGAATAGGGAACGAGCAGTACTTC

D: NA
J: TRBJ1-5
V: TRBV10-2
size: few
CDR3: CASSWDLSNQPQHF
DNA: TGCGCCAGCAGCTGGGACCTGAGCAATCAGCCCCAGCATTTT

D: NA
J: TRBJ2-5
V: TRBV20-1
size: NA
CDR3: CSARSPQEGSEGPPEYF
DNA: TGCAGTGCTAGATCACCGCAGGAGGGGTCGGAAGGTCCCCCAGAGTACTTC

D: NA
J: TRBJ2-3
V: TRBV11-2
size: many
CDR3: CASSSELPVSTDTQYF
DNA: TGTGCCAGCAGCTCCGAGCTTCCGGTTAGCACAGATACGCAGTATTTT

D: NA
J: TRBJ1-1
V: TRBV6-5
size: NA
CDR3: CASGYGGRAMNTEAFF
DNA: TGTGCCAGCGGTTACGGCGGTAGGGCCATGAACACTGAAGCTTTCTTT